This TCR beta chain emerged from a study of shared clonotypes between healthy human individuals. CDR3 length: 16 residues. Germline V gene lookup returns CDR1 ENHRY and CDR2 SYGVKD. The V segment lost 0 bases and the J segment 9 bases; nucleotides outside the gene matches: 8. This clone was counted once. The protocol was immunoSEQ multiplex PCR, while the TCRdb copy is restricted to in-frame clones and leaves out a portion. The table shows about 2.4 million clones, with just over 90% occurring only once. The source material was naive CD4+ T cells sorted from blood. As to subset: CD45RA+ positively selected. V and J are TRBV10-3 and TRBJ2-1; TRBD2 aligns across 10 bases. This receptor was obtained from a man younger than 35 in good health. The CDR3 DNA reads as TGTGCCATCAGTGAGTCGGGGTCTAGCGGGAGCGGTGAGCAGTTCTTC. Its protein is CAISESGSSGSGEQFF.